This passage covers 31 T cell receptor beta chains from one sample sequenced in a study of blood T cell repertoires in COVID-19. The repertoire was sequenced with immunoSEQ multiplex PCR; TCRdb's copy has only in-frame clones and lacks some. The repertoire has about 260,000 clones, around four fifths of them found once; the top ten carry around 3.9%. Sequencing used PBMCs or T cells enriched from blood (not recorded which). The source is a man aged 25 to 40 with acute COVID-19.

The chain has TRBV19 and TRBJ1-5, with a weak D call TRBD1 (6 bases). Trimming removed 3 bases from V and 8 bases from J, with 17 bases in between. The length of the CDR3 is 15 residues. Germline lookup yields CDR1 LNHDA and CDR2 SQIVND (reference sequence). The CDR3 DNA follows: TGTGCCAGTAGTATCGGACAGCCCGGAGCTGAGCCCCAGCATTTT. It translates to CASSIGQPGAEPQHF.

The chain joins TRBV6-1 to TRBJ2-3; 8 bases align to TRBD2. The CDR3 loop spans 16 amino acids. The germline V gene has CDR1 MNHNS and CDR2 SASEGT. Germline trimming cut 4 bases from V and 2 bases from J; bases unmatched to any gene: 8. CDR3 sequence: CASSALAGRNTDTQYF. The CDR3, as DNA: TGTGCCAGCAGTGCTTTAGCGGGGAGGAACACAGATACGCAGTATTTT.

This sequence joins TRBV14 and TRBJ1-2; TRBD1 might be the D (6 bases). CDR1 SGHDN and CDR2 FVKESK come from the germline V gene. Trimming pared 3 bases from V and 2 bases from J, leaving 7 bases between. The CDR3 length is 13 residues. The CDR3 here is CASSHTGNYGYTF. The CDR3 coding sequence is TGTGCCAGCAGCCACACAGGGAACTATGGCTACACCTTC.

The chain carries TRBV7-2 and TRBJ2-6, with D possibly being TRBD1 (5 bases). The CDR3 totals 15 residues. CDR1 and CDR2 (germline): SGHTA, FQGNSA. Trimming removed 1 base from V and 2 bases from J, with 6 bases in between. The CDR3 here is CASSLEGTGANVLTF. The CDR3 DNA reads as TGTGCCAGCAGCTTAGAGGGGACTGGGGCCAACGTCCTGACTTTC.

V is TRBV19 and J is TRBJ2-4; 8 positions agree with TRBD1. The V gene end was trimmed by 7 bases and the J gene end by 6 bases; junction bases not matched to a gene: 17. Germline V gene data show CDR1 as LNHDA and CDR2 as SQIVND (reference sequence). The CDR3 has 17 residues. The DNA of the CDR3 is TGTGCCAGTAACCCTAAGGCCTCGGACAGGGACGGAAACATTCAGTACTTC. This encodes CASNPKASDRDGNIQYF.

The genes are TRBV14 and TRBJ1-6; no firm D call. The CDR3 runs 16 residues. The V gene's germline CDR1 is SGHDN and CDR2 FVKESK. Trimming took 0 bases from V and 7 from J, leaving 13 bases between them. CDR3 loop: CASSQEGRVTNSPLHF. CDR3 DNA sequence: TGTGCCAGCAGCCAAGAAGGCCGGGTGACGAATTCACCCCTCCACTTT.

The chain has TRBV6-5 and TRBJ1-2, with unresolved D. Trimming shortened V by 4 bases and J by 7 bases, and 22 bases separated the two germline ends. CDR1 and CDR2 (germline): MNHEY, SVGAGI. The CDR3 is made up of 16 amino acids. CDR3 protein: CASSSTEGGLLGGYTF. DNA for the CDR3: TGTGCCAGCAGTTCGACTGAGGGCGGGCTGTTGGGTGGCTACACCTTC.

A single count supports this clone. This chain uses TRBV28 with TRBJ1-5; a possible D gene is TRBD1 (6 bases). The V end was cut by 10 bases, the J end by 4 bases, with 23 bases between. Germline V gives CDR1 MDHEN, CDR2 SYDVKM. The CDR3 is 16 residues long. CDR3 sequence: CATREPSGTKNQPQHF. The CDR3 DNA is TGTGCCACTAGGGAACCTTCCGGGACAAAGAATCAGCCCCAGCATTTT. Variable domain in full (rest from reference TRBV28 and TRBJ1-5): DVKVTQSSRYLVKRTGEKVFLECVQDMDHENMFWYRQDPGLGLRLIYFSYDVKMKEKGDIPEGYSVSREKKERFSLILESASTNQTSMYLCATREPSGTKNQPQHFGDGTRLSIL.

This clone has just one count. The rearrangement uses TRBV6-1 and TRBJ1-6; no definite D call. Trimming removed 2 bases from V and 14 bases from J, with 13 bases in between. From germline, CDR1 is MNHNS and CDR2 SASEGT. The CDR3 sequence is 13 residues long. The CDR3 spells CASSESGLVALHF. The CDR3 nucleotides are TGTGCCAGCAGTGAATCAGGATTAGTGGCCCTCCACTTT.

The gene calls are TRBV6-5 and TRBJ2-2; a weak D match, TRBD2 (5 bases). Germline CDR1 is MNHEY and CDR2 is SVGAGI. The V end lost 6 bases, the J end lost 6 bases, and 11 bases lay between the germline ends. The CDR3 spans 13 residues. CDR3 loop: CASRTRVPGELFF. The DNA of the CDR3 is TGTGCCAGCAGAACTAGGGTCCCCGGGGAGCTGTTTTTT.

This sequence joins TRBV6-5 and TRBJ1-5, with D perhaps TRBD1 (6 bases). The CDR3 runs 14 residues. V shed 6 bases and J shed 6 bases, with 15 bases lying between them. The germline V gene has CDR1 MNHEY and CDR2 SVGAGI. The CDR3 here is CASRETTGTQPQHF. The CDR3 nucleotides read TGTGCCAGCAGGGAGACTACAGGGACTCAGCCCCAGCATTTT.

The chain employs TRBV7-9 and TRBJ2-1; the match to TRBD1 covers 9 bases. The CDR3 spans 15 residues. Per germline, CDR1 SEHNR and CDR2 FQNEAQ (reference sequence). The V segment lost 3 bases and the J segment 6 bases; nucleotides outside the gene matches: 6. The DNA for the CDR3 is TGTGCCAGCAGCTTGGGACAGGGTAACCTCAATGAGCAGTTCTTC. Protein sequence: CASSLGQGNLNEQFF.

This rearrangement joins TRBV18 to TRBJ1-1, with D uncertain. CDR1 and CDR2 (germline): KGHSH, LQKENI. This CDR3 comprises 15 residues. Trimming removed 0 bases at V and 0 bases at J, with 8 bases between. The CDR3 sequence is CASSPPDKLNTEAFF. CDR3 nucleotides: TGTGCCAGCTCACCACCCGACAAATTGAACACTGAAGCTTTCTTT.

This rearrangement joins TRBV7-2 to TRBJ1-1; tentatively, D is TRBD1 (5 bases). Germline V lookup: CDR1 SGHTA, CDR2 FQGNSA. Trimming removed 3 bases at V and 7 bases at J, with 15 bases between. This CDR3 comprises 14 residues. Here the CDR3 reads CASSLALWGGEAFF. The CDR3 DNA is TGTGCCAGCAGCTTGGCCCTATGGGGGGGTGAAGCTTTCTTT.

V is TRBV19 and J is TRBJ2-2, with TRBD1 matching over 10 bases. Germline V CDR1 and CDR2: LNHDA, SQIVND (reference sequence). V was clipped by 6 bases and J by 7 bases; unmatched bases: 14. CDR3 length equals 17 residues. The CDR3 sequence is CASSQIRDRGIGGELFF. CDR3 in DNA: TGTGCCAGTAGCCAAATCCGGGACAGGGGTATTGGCGGGGAGCTGTTTTTT.

CDR3 bases: TGTGCCAGCAGTGACTCGACAGGGAATGCTGAAGCTTTCTTT. Its protein is CASSDSTGNAEAFF. The chain has TRBV28 and TRBJ1-1; 7 bases match TRBD1. Germline CDR1 reads MDHEN; CDR2 reads SYDVKM. The V and J ends lost 5 bases and 6 bases, in that order; junction bases with no gene match: 9. The CDR3 is 14 residues long.

The J gene is TRBJ1-5, the V gene TRBV7-2, with a possible D match to TRBD1 (6 bases). CDR1 is SGHTA, CDR2 FQGNSA, per germline. The CDR3 is 13 amino acids. With 5 bases removed from V and 7 bases from J, the gap between germline ends came to 12 bases. The CDR3 sequence: CASSVQGLQPQHF. DNA for the CDR3: TGTGCCAGCAGCGTACAGGGCTTGCAGCCCCAGCATTTT.

This chain joins TRBV5-4 and TRBJ2-5, with D possibly being TRBD2 (6 bases). Germline CDR1 and CDR2: SGHNT and YYREEE (reference sequence). The CDR3 is 13 residues long. V was clipped by 4 bases and J by 9 bases, with 16 bases between them. In DNA form, the CDR3 reads TGTGCCAGCAGCGCAGAGACTAGGAATCCCCAGTACTTC. Amino acids: CASSAETRNPQYF.

This clone appeared a single time. The chain carries TRBV28 and TRBJ1-1; 9 bases match TRBD1. V dropped 6 bases and J dropped 6; count of bases not matched to a gene: 11. Germline lookup yields CDR1 MDHEN and CDR2 SYDVKM. The CDR3 extends over 15 amino acids. In DNA form, the CDR3 reads TGTGCCAGCAGCACTACAGGGGGCAAGGGGTCTGAAGCTTTCTTT. It yields the protein CASSTTGGKGSEAFF.

The chain uses TRBV7-2 and TRBJ1-2; tentatively, D is TRBD1 (5 bases). This CDR3 region has 13 residues. CDR1 and CDR2 from the germline V gene are SGHTA and FQGNSA. Trimming stripped 4 bases from V and 5 bases from J, with 11 bases between. The CDR3 reads CASSSRTTYGYTF. The DNA of the CDR3 is TGTGCCAGCAGCTCCCGGACAACTTATGGCTACACCTTC.

This clone was recorded only once. The chain couples TRBV6-5 to TRBJ2-7, with TRBD1 identical over 7 bases. J was trimmed by 6 bases and V by 5 bases; bases with no gene match: 7. Per germline, CDR1 MNHEY and CDR2 SVGAGI. This CDR3 has 13 residues. CDR3 loop: CASSRLSGGEQYV. The CDR3 DNA sequence: TGTGCCAGCAGTCGACTATCAGGGGGCGAGCAGTACGTC.

The chain has TRBV6-5 and TRBJ1-1; tentatively, D is TRBD1 (5 bases). Trimming removed 6 bases at V and 7 bases at J, with 18 bases between. Per germline, CDR1 MNHEY and CDR2 SVGAGI. The CDR3 is 14 residues long. The CDR3: CASRNRNAASEAFF. CDR3 bases: TGTGCCAGCAGGAACAGGAACGCTGCAAGTGAAGCTTTCTTT.

The rearrangement links TRBV14 to TRBJ2-2, with no clear D. Germline CDR1 and CDR2: SGHDN and FVKESK. Trimming shortened V by 0 bases and J by 4 bases, and 9 bases separated the two germline ends. The CDR3 has 15 residues. The CDR3 coding sequence is TGTGCCAGCAGCCAAGACATGGGCCGCACCGGGGAGCTGTTTTTT. It codes for CASSQDMGRTGELFF. The whole variable domain, filled in from reference TRBV14 and TRBJ2-2, reads EAGVTQFPSHSVIEKGQTVTLRCDPISGHDNLYWYRRVMGKEIKFLLHFVKESKQDESGMPNNRFLAERTGGTYSTLKVQPAELEDSGVYFCASSQDMGRTGELFFGEGSRLTVL.

The chain recombines TRBV9 with TRBJ1-2; D is uncertain. The CDR3 runs to 14 residues. From germline, CDR1 is SGDLS and CDR2 YYNGEE. With 0 bases removed from V and 2 bases from J, the gap between germline ends came to 8 bases. The CDR3, as DNA: TGTGCCAGCAGCGTAGGTGAGAGGAACTATGGCTACACCTTC. Protein: CASSVGERNYGYTF.

Comments on this clone: A read error may produce the germline difference seen at one junction end. The chain has TRBV24-1 and TRBJ2-1; D is undetermined. Germline CDR1 reads KGHDR; CDR2 reads SFDVKD. The CDR3 runs to 11 residues. CDR3 sequence (DNA): TGTGCCACCCGTGAGCGCAATGAGCAGTTCTTC. Its protein is CATRERNEQFF.

This clone was observed a single time. V usage is TRBV5-4 and J usage is TRBJ2-1; possibly TRBD2 for D (7 bases). CDR1 SGHNT and CDR2 YYREEE come from the germline V gene (reference sequence). The CDR3 consists of 15 residues. Trimming stripped 4 bases from V and 5 bases from J, with 16 bases between. Written as DNA, the CDR3 is TGTGCCAGCAGCCCAACGGGCGGGGGCCACAATGAGCAGTTCTTC. Translating it yields CASSPTGGGHNEQFF.

This chain connects TRBV27 to TRBJ2-4; the D gene is possibly TRBD2 (5 bases). CDR1 is MNHEY and CDR2 is SMNVEV in the germline V gene (reference sequence). Between the trimmed V and J ends, which lost 10 bases and 9 bases, there was a span of 25 bases. The CDR3 sequence is 15 residues long. The CDR3 sequence is CATTPNSGIKGIQYF. As DNA, the CDR3 is TGTGCCACGACGCCTAACTCGGGGATTAAGGGCATTCAGTACTTC.

The genes are TRBV6-5 and TRBJ1-6, with D possibly matching TRBD1 (6 bases). Trimming took 6 bases from V and 6 from J, leaving 15 bases between them. The germline V gene has CDR1 MNHEY and CDR2 SVGAGI. This CDR3 spans 15 amino acids. The CDR3 spells CASRLDSPLNSPLHF. The CDR3 bases are TGTGCCAGCAGACTGGACAGTCCTCTTAATTCACCCCTCCACTTT.

This clone was recorded once. The V gene is TRBV6-5, the J gene TRBJ2-7; 9 nucleotides align to TRBD1. J gave up 6 bases and V 7 bases, and 7 bases lay outside the gene matches. The CDR3 totals 13 residues. CDR1 and CDR2 (germline): MNHEY, SVGAGI. The CDR3 DNA reads as TGTGCCAGCACCTACAGGGGGCTCAGCGAGCAGTACGTC. It codes for CASTYRGLSEQYV.

The chain has TRBV24-1 and TRBJ2-1; 9 bases are shared with TRBD1. CDR1 is KGHDR and CDR2 is SFDVKD in the germline V gene. The CDR3 totals 15 residues. After removal of 4 bases from V and 8 bases from J, the junction contained 8 bases not matched to a gene. The CDR3 DNA sequence: TGTGCCACCAGTGACGGGACAGGGTTTGTACATGAGCAGTTCTTC. This gives the protein CATSDGTGFVHEQFF.

The chain employs TRBV4-3 and TRBJ2-7; 8 nucleotides line up with TRBD1. V dropped 1 base and J dropped 4; count of bases not matched to a gene: 9. Germline CDR1 is LGHNA and CDR2 is YSLEER. The CDR3 has 16 amino acids. The CDR3 bases are TGCGCCAGCAGCCAAGCCGGGACAGGAGACAAATACGAGCAGTACGTC. This sequence encodes CASSQAGTGDKYEQYV.